Each of the 29 T cell receptor beta chains below was sequenced from the same sample in a study of T cells after yellow fever vaccination. TCRdb passed the 5' RACE reads through MiXCR, listing each CDR3 protein once. The sample contains about 550,000 distinct CDR3 sequences, about 19% of which appear only once. The source was PBMCs, collected 15 days after the yellow fever booster vaccination. These receptors were obtained from a man aged 25 to 45 who received the YFV17D yellow fever vaccine.

The V gene is TRBV20-1, the J gene TRBJ2-1, with TRBD2 matching 10 bases. Germline CDR1 DFQATT, CDR2 SNEGSKA (reference sequence). This CDR3 is built from 15 residues. Trimming cost V 3 bases and J 9 bases; bases outside gene matches: 11. CDR3 coding DNA: TGCAGTGCTAGGGCTCCGGCTAGCGGGAGAACTGAGCAGTTCTTC. Encoded protein: CSARAPASGRTEQFF.

The chain has TRBV4-3 and TRBJ2-1; TRBD2 might be the D (5 bases). V was shortened by 1 base and J by 6 bases, with 13 bases between the two germline ends. The CDR3 is 15 residues long. The V gene's germline CDR1 is LGHNA and CDR2 YSLEER. The CDR3 DNA is TGCGCCAGCAGCCAAGGGGGAGCCGGGCGCAATGAGCAGTTCTTC. It encodes CASSQGGAGRNEQFF.

This clonotype has a handful of counts. V and J are TRBV12-3 or TRBV12-4 and TRBJ1-5; D may be TRBD1 (5 bases). With 6 bases removed from V and 6 bases from J, the gap between germline ends came to 15 bases. The CDR3 length is 14 residues. CDR3 sequence reads: CASSRSAQGQPQHF. In DNA, the CDR3 is TGTGCCAGCAGCCGGTCGGCCCAGGGTCAGCCCCAGCATTTT.

The chain combines TRBV5-6 with TRBJ2-1; D call uncertain. The length of the CDR3 is 13 residues. Germline values: CDR1 SGHDT, CDR2 YYEEEE. Trimming took off 1 base at V and 9 bases at J, with 11 bases between the two ends. CDR3 DNA sequence: TGTGCCAGCAGCTTGCCCGACGTTTCTGAGCAGTTCTTC. It specifies CASSLPDVSEQFF.

This clonotype was detected only a few times. This chain connects TRBV6-1 to TRBJ2-1; 10 positions match TRBD2. The germline V gene has CDR1 MNHNS and CDR2 SASEGT. J gave up 4 bases and V 6 bases, and 12 bases lay outside the gene matches. The CDR3 runs 17 residues. Written as DNA, the CDR3 is TGTGCCAGCAGGACGCCTAGCGGGAGTGCCCTTTACAATGAGCAGTTCTTC. Its translation: CASRTPSGSALYNEQFF.

This clonotype was counted between two and nine times. The gene calls are TRBV20-1 and TRBJ2-1; 7 bases agree with TRBD1. The V gene's germline CDR1 is DFQATT and CDR2 SNEGSKA (reference sequence). The CDR3 spans 13 residues. The ends lost 6 bases at V and 7 bases at J; junction bases unmatched: 9. The CDR3 DNA is TGCAGTGCCATGACAGGGATTGTAAATGAGCAGTTCTTC. It encodes CSAMTGIVNEQFF.

The chain uses TRBV12-3 or TRBV12-4 and TRBJ1-5; perhaps TRBD1 as D (5 bases). This CDR3 is built from 14 residues. V dropped 1 base and J dropped 6 bases, with 10 bases sitting between them. CDR3 region: CASSLEGRGQPQHF. CDR3 nucleotides: TGTGCCAGCAGTTTAGAGGGGCGCGGTCAGCCCCAGCATTTT.

V usage is TRBV6-5 and J usage is TRBJ1-5; D remains unclear. The CDR3 has 13 residues. V dropped 0 bases and J dropped 5 bases, with 5 bases sitting between them. CDR1 MNHEY and CDR2 SVGAGI come from the germline V gene. This chain's CDR3 is CASSYSIHQPQHF. Here the CDR3 DNA reads TGTGCCAGCAGTTACTCGATCCATCAGCCCCAGCATTTT.

In its sample, this clonotype was seen a few times. The V gene is TRBV20-1, the J gene TRBJ2-1; TRBD2 matches 7 bases. The CDR3 covers 14 residues. CDR1 and CDR2 from the germline V gene are DFQATT and SNEGSKA (reference sequence). V was pared by 2 bases and J by 9 bases, with 10 bases of the junction left unmatched. CDR3 in amino acids: CSARSGTKRSEQFF. The CDR3 nucleotides are TGCAGTGCTAGATCCGGGACTAAAAGGAGTGAGCAGTTCTTC.

The rearrangement links TRBV7-2 to TRBJ2-5; the D gene is possibly TRBD2 (6 bases). This CDR3 is 14 amino acids long. V lost 4 bases to trimming and J lost 5 bases, with 14 bases between them. CDR1 is SGHTA and CDR2 is FQGNSA in the germline V gene. CDR3 loop: CASSSGPEGETQYF. Written as DNA, the CDR3 is TGTGCCAGCAGCTCGGGCCCGGAGGGGGAGACCCAGTACTTC.

This clonotype was found a few times. The chain recombines TRBV12-3 or TRBV12-4 with TRBJ2-1; TRBD2 matches 11 bases. V gave up 6 bases and J gave up 0 bases; unmatched junction bases: 4. The CDR3 runs 16 residues. The CDR3 bases are TGTGCCAGCAGGGGACTAGCGGCCAGCTCCTACAATGAGCAGTTCTTC. Its translation is CASRGLAASSYNEQFF.

Notes on this clonotype: At one end, the junction sequence differs from germline, possibly due to a read error. The chain carries TRBV9 and TRBJ2-1; 9 bases are a match to TRBD2. CDR3 length: 15 amino acids. The germline V gene has CDR1 SGDLS and CDR2 YYNGEE. Written as DNA, the CDR3 is TGTGGCAGCAGCGTAGACGCGGGGGGGGACAATGAGCAGTTCTTC. As protein: CGSSVDAGGDNEQFF.

This sequence joins TRBV5-1 and TRBJ2-1, with TRBD2 matching 10 bases. CDR3 size: 13 residues. The junction had 4 bases not matched to a gene; V was cut back by 4 bases and J by 9 bases. In germline, CDR1 is SGHRS, CDR2 YFSETQ. The CDR3 protein is CASSERGGSEQFF. CDR3 nucleotides: TGCGCCAGCAGCGAGCGGGGGGGAAGTGAGCAGTTCTTC.

This clonotype was seen only a few times. The chain joins TRBV6-1 to TRBJ2-1; perhaps TRBD1 as D (6 bases). CDR3 length equals 15 residues. The germline V and J ends were trimmed by 10 bases and 2 bases, with 18 bases remaining between them. Germline V lookup: CDR1 MNHNS, CDR2 SASEGT. The CDR3 nucleotides are TGTGCCATTCATGCCGGGACACCCACCTACAATGAGCAGTTCTTC. Residues: CAIHAGTPTYNEQFF.

This clonotype was detected only once. One end of the junction does not line up with germline, which may come from a read error. This chain's CDR3 is CASSLGERDYGYTF. CDR3 coding DNA: TGCGCTAGCAGCCTGGGGGAGAGAGACTATGGCTACACCTTC. The rearrangement joins TRBV4-3 to TRBJ1-2; a weak D match, TRBD1 (5 bases). The CDR3 totals 14 residues. Germline CDR1 and CDR2: LGHNA and YSLEER.

There are a few counts of this clonotype. V is TRBV4-2 and J is TRBJ2-3, with 16 positions matching TRBD2. Germline V CDR1 and CDR2: LGHNA, YNFKEQ. V dropped 0 bases and J dropped 2; count of bases not matched to a gene: 2. This CDR3 is built from 18 residues. CDR3 region: CASSQEGLAGGATDTQYF. CDR3 DNA: TGTGCCAGCAGCCAAGAGGGACTAGCGGGAGGGGCCACAGATACGCAGTATTTT.

The chain has TRBV5-1 and TRBJ2-5; a weak D match, TRBD2 (5 bases). The CDR3 contains 16 residues. Per germline, CDR1 SGHRS and CDR2 YFSETQ. With 2 bases removed from V and 2 bases from J, the gap between germline ends came to 16 bases. This chain's CDR3 is CASSLTGGLQQETQYF. The CDR3 region has the DNA TGCGCCAGCAGCTTAACTGGCGGGCTACAACAAGAGACCCAGTACTTC.

This clonotype was detected only a few times. This rearrangement joins TRBV18 to TRBJ2-3; 9 bases are shared with TRBD2. CDR3 length equals 17 residues. Germline CDR1 is KGHSH and CDR2 is LQKENI. The trim removed 6 bases at V and 2 bases at J, leaving 12 bases unmatched. CDR3 region: CASSSRWREGPTDTQYF. CDR3 nucleotides: TGTGCCAGCTCGTCCCGGTGGCGGGAGGGCCCCACAGATACGCAGTATTTT.

The rearrangement joins TRBV28 to TRBJ2-5; 7 bases are shared with TRBD1. The CDR3 loop spans 14 amino acids. The ends lost 4 bases at V and 4 bases at J; junction bases unmatched: 6. The germline V gene has CDR1 MDHEN and CDR2 SYDVKM. The CDR3 region is CASSSTGIGETQYF. The CDR3, as DNA: TGTGCCAGCAGTTCGACAGGGATCGGAGAGACCCAGTACTTC.

The chain joins TRBV20-1 to TRBJ2-6; 10 bases are a match to TRBD1. The V gene end was trimmed by 7 bases and the J gene end by 2 bases; junction bases not matched to a gene: 5. The CDR3 is 15 amino acids. The germline V gene encodes CDR1 DFQATT and CDR2 SNEGSKA (reference sequence). CDR3 residues: CSVWTGGTGANVLTF. DNA of the CDR3: TGCAGTGTATGGACAGGGGGTACTGGGGCCAACGTCCTGACTTTC.

V gene TRBV7-2 combines with J gene TRBJ1-1; possibly TRBD1 for D (5 bases). Trimming took off 5 bases at V and 8 bases at J, with 18 bases between the two ends. The germline V gene has CDR1 SGHTA and CDR2 FQGNSA. This CDR3 has 14 residues. CDR3 protein: CASSLDSGGREAFF. DNA for the CDR3: TGTGCCAGCAGCCTCGACAGCGGGGGACGAGAAGCTTTCTTT.

This chain joins TRBV20-1 and TRBJ2-3, with D perhaps TRBD2 (6 bases). Between the trimmed V and J ends, which lost 3 bases and 2 bases, there was a span of 15 bases. Looked up from germline, CDR1 is DFQATT and CDR2 is SNEGSKA (reference sequence). The CDR3 length is 15 residues. CDR3 in DNA: TGCAGTGCTAGCGGGAGCCCTTTATTCACAGATACGCAGTATTTT. Encoded protein: CSASGSPLFTDTQYF.

V usage is TRBV5-1 and J usage is TRBJ2-5; unclear D gene. V was shortened by 1 base and J by 0 bases, with 7 bases between the two germline ends. The CDR3 length is 14 residues. Germline CDR1 reads SGHRS; CDR2 reads YFSETQ. Written as DNA, the CDR3 is TGCGCCAGCAGCTTGATTTACTACCAAGAGACCCAGTACTTC. This encodes CASSLIYYQETQYF.

The rearrangement uses TRBV20-1 and TRBJ2-7; D is unresolved. Germline assignment: CDR1 DFQATT and CDR2 SNEGSKA (reference sequence). V lost 1 base to trimming and J lost 6 bases, with 10 bases between them. The CDR3 has 12 amino acids. Here the CDR3 reads CSARAGDGEQYF. DNA of the CDR3: TGCAGTGCTAGAGCCGGAGATGGCGAGCAGTACTTC.

The chain employs TRBV15 and TRBJ2-5, with 8 bases identical to TRBD1. The V and J ends lost 2 bases and 4 bases, in that order; junction bases with no gene match: 3. This CDR3 is 14 amino acids long. From germline, CDR1 is LNHNV and CDR2 YYDKDF (reference sequence). As DNA, the CDR3 is TGTGCCACCAGCAGAAGGACAGGGTTAGAGACCCAGTACTTC. It translates to CATSRRTGLETQYF.

This chain joins TRBV6-2 or TRBV6-3 and TRBJ2-7, with D maybe TRBD1 (6 bases). This CDR3 spans 14 amino acids. Germline V gene data show CDR1 as MNHEY and CDR2 as SVGEGT. V was pared by 7 bases and J by 2 bases, with 15 bases between. The DNA for the CDR3 is TGTGCCAGCAATACTAGACAGGAAACCTACGAGCAGTACTTC. Protein sequence: CASNTRQETYEQYF.

This clonotype was counted a single time. The rearrangement uses TRBV20-1 and TRBJ1-4, with D hard to call. Germline V CDR1 and CDR2: DFQATT, SNEGSKA (reference sequence). The length of the CDR3 is 15 residues. Trimming took 1 base from V and 0 from J, leaving 9 bases between them. CDR3 region: CSARGRQPTNEKLFF. In nucleotides, the CDR3 is TGCAGTGCTAGAGGTCGGCAGCCAACTAATGAAAAACTGTTTTTT.

The chain recombines TRBV6-1 with TRBJ1-2, with D hard to call. V was pared by 6 bases and J by 2 bases, with 13 bases between. This CDR3 has 14 residues. Per the germline V gene, CDR1 is MNHNS and CDR2 is SASEGT. CDR3 amino acids: CASSRRPENYGYTF. The CDR3 region has the DNA TGTGCCAGCAGCCGACGCCCAGAGAACTATGGCTACACCTTC.

This clonotype was recorded only once. This rearrangement joins TRBV7-2 to TRBJ2-7; D call uncertain. Deletions cut 4 bases from V and 2 bases from J, with 9 bases between. CDR1 and CDR2 from the germline V gene are SGHTA and FQGNSA. The CDR3 covers 13 residues. The CDR3 bases are TGTGCCAGCAGCTACGTACCAGCCTACGAGCAGTACTTC. This sequence encodes CASSYVPAYEQYF.